One TCR beta chain is described in this entry. Which antigen it targets is not known. Base qualities were left out, and no much larger clone turns up one base away. Spanning cysteine to phenylalanine, the CDR3 consists of 13 amino acids. Only CDR3 DNA remains: 39 bases, in frame from the first base. Trimming takes 7 bases off V and 5 bases off J; junction bases not matched to a gene: 4. Via the germline V gene, CDR1 is SQVTM and CDR2 ANQGSEA. This entry is derived from a study of T cells after yellow fever vaccination (dated by TCRdb to the late 2010s). Turning to the overall study: The SMART-Seq v4 Ultra Low Input RNA kit was used to prepare libraries from fractions with low cell numbers. To follow T-cell clones before and after primary and booster YFV17D yellow fever vaccination, bulk TCR alpha and beta repertoires were sequenced over time. Two healthy male donors, one aged 18 to 29 and one aged 30 to 40 years, made up the cohort. Bulk PBMC replicates and cell subsets were isolated from blood drawn at multiple timepoints before and after both primary and secondary immunization.

TCR cDNA was synthesized by 5'RACE template switching, which introduced a universal primer site and unique molecular identifiers. Priming for cDNA synthesis came from both the TCR alpha and TCR beta constant segments. Library amplification used two PCR steps, and the second PCR step added sample barcodes and sequencing adapters. Libraries were sequenced on Illumina HiSeq 2500 (2x100 bp) or NovaSeq (2x150 bp). On the authors' methods: Reads were demultiplexed and collapsed into UMI consensus sequences with MIGEC, and V(D)J alignment was performed with MiXCR. Using edgeR on replicate PBMC samples, clonotypes were called vaccine-responding if FDR was below 0.01 and the log2 fold change was above 5 up to day 15. Each bulk clonotype was labeled CD4 or CD8 based on which sequenced repertoire, CD4 or CD8, contained the clonotype at higher abundance. TCRdb reworked the public reads: Q25 trimming with fastp, MiXCR clone assembly, productive beta chains retained. Identical CDR3 proteins give one entry, which carries the most common genes and DNA. The V and J calls and clone size are TCRdb's, not the authors'. The sample table records around 360,000 distinct CDR3 sequences; 9.5% to 13% of these occur just once. Roughly 18% of the sample rests with the top ten.

This specimen's treatment or condition label, interpreted: live attenuated yellow fever vaccine strain. At each blood-draw timepoint, two biological replicates of bulk PBMCs were collected. PBMCs were isolated from peripheral blood using a standard Ficoll-Paque protocol. TriZol was used to extract RNA from bulk PBMCs, CD4 and CD8 fractions, and dextramer-positive and dextramer-negative fractions. Results and caveats for the whole study, not just this receptor: The study included only a couple of donors, which limits how far the findings can be generalized. After the booster, most of the clones that had expanded following primary vaccination were detected again (around 95% of CD4 and around 90% of CD8), which suggests that memory was broadly maintained. Compared with the primary T-cell response, the secondary T-cell response was weaker but faster, peaking on day 5 rather than day 15. A small fraction of clonotypes appeared in both the CD4 and CD8 compartments, likely as a result of convergent recombination. Computational filtering was needed because FACS-sorted repertoires could contain abundant contaminating clonotypes from the bulk population.

Here the sequenced sample was PBMCs, taken on the day of the first yellow fever vaccination. The sequence was collected from a man younger than 35 who received the YFV17D yellow fever vaccine. The chain links TRBV29-1 with TRBJ1-5; 11 of the junction bases match TRBD1. CDR3 reads: CSAGQGVDQPQHF. The DNA sequence is TGCAGCGCGGGACAGGGGGTCGATCAGCCCCAGCATTTT.